The clone carrying this T cell receptor (beta chain) has only one observation. The data were obtained in a study of blood T cell repertoires in COVID-19. Overall study: T cells, B-cell-depleted T cells, or PBMCs provided the cDNA or gDNA that served as material.

Deletions cut 2 bases from V and 2 bases from J, with 13 bases between. Per germline, CDR1 SGHRS and CDR2 YFSETQ. The CDR3 is 15 amino acids. Clones were read by immunoSEQ multiplex PCR, and TCRdb kept only the in-frame ones, dropping some. In the table there are 200,000 to 250,000 clones, 84% of which are singletons. Material: peripheral blood. This sequence was found in a man aged 25 to 40 with active or convalescent COVID-19. The genes are TRBV5-1 and TRBJ1-2; D is perhaps TRBD1 (6 bases). CDR3 sequence: CASSFSQGFNYGYTF. The CDR3 bases are TGCGCCAGCAGCTTTTCTCAGGGGTTCAACTATGGCTACACCTTC.